The 5 T cell receptor beta chains below come from one sample, sequenced in a study of cytomegalovirus exposure and HLA in healthy donors. The PCR used 60 Vbeta and 13 Jbeta primers. This table comes from immunoSEQ multiplex PCR, and its TCRdb copy is limited to in-frame clones, with some not included. The data contain 150,000 to 180,000 clones, 65% to 80% of them singletons. The source material was PBMCs. The source of these receptors is a man younger than 35 in good health and CMV-seronegative.

The chain joins TRBV7-8 to TRBJ1-6, with D possibly being TRBD1 (5 bases). Trimming removed 2 bases from V and 9 bases from J, with 14 bases in between. CDR1 and CDR2 (germline): SGHVS, FQNEAQ. The CDR3 sequence is 15 residues long. CDR3 sequence: CASSLSPGSFSPLHF. In DNA, the CDR3 is TGTGCCAGCAGCTTATCGCCAGGGTCGTTTTCACCCCTCCACTTT.

V is TRBV5-1 and J is TRBJ2-3; 9 bases match TRBD1. CDR3 length equals 16 residues. Germline CDR1 and CDR2: SGHRS and YFSETQ. V shed 7 bases and J 6 bases; nucleotides not matched to a gene: 15. This CDR3 is CASYPEGTGLADTQYF. For the CDR3, the DNA is TGCGCCAGCTATCCGGAAGGGACAGGGTTAGCTGATACGCAGTATTTT.

The gene calls are TRBV19 and TRBJ1-1, with D perhaps matching TRBD1 (5 bases). This CDR3 is 14 amino acids long. V was cut by 2 bases and J by 5 bases, with 12 bases left in between. CDR1 LNHDA and CDR2 SQIVND come from the germline V gene (reference sequence). The CDR3 protein is CASSIPRPGTEAFF. DNA of the CDR3: TGTGCCAGTAGTATACCTCGCCCAGGGACTGAAGCTTTCTTT.

The rearrangement joins TRBV6-1 to TRBJ1-1; TRBD1 aligns across 8 bases. CDR3 length equals 14 residues. The trim removed 4 bases at V and 3 bases at J, leaving 4 bases unmatched. The germline V gene encodes CDR1 MNHNS and CDR2 SASEGT. CDR3 amino acids: CASSGVTGDTEAFF. Written as DNA, the CDR3 is TGTGCCAGCAGTGGGGTGACAGGGGACACTGAAGCTTTCTTT.

This clone was found once. V gene TRBV4-2 combines with J gene TRBJ2-5; tentatively, D is TRBD2 (5 bases). This CDR3 comprises 11 residues. The germline CDR1 and CDR2 sequences are LGHNA and YNFKEQ. Between the trimmed V and J ends, which lost 8 bases and 5 bases, there was a span of 9 bases. CDR3 nucleotide sequence: TGTGCCAGCCAAAGCGGCGAGACCCAGTACTTC. This translates into CASQSGETQYF.